This is a list of T cell receptor beta chains from one sample in a study of identical twins. TCRdb itself ran the 5' RACE reads through MiXCR, one entry per CDR3 protein. The table includes 450,000 or so distinct CDR3 sequences, 12% to 15% detected once. A further study also used this sample, focusing on yellow fever vaccine responses in identical twins.

Sequenced: CD4+ T cells sorted from blood. The receptors stem from a woman between 18 and 29 years old in good health. The CDR3 runs from the conserved cysteine through the conserved F or W. The order of the fields is clone size, V gene, J gene, D gene, CDR3 DNA, CDR3 protein. The D gene is left open where the match is weak. Clone size, where shown, is once, few, many, or a class for clones that have expanded.

abundance: few
v_gene: TRBV27
j_gene: TRBJ2-7
d_gene: .
CDR3nt: TGTGCCAGCAGTTTTCGGGGGGCAAGCGAGCAGTACTTC
CDR3aa: CASSFRGASEQYF

abundance: few
v_gene: TRBV12-3/TRBV12-4
j_gene: TRBJ2-1
d_gene: TRBD2
CDR3nt: TGTGCCAGCAGCTCACTGGGGACTAGCGGGGAGGCTGAGCAGTTCTTC
CDR3aa: CASSSLGTSGEAEQFF

abundance: many
v_gene: TRBV6-1
j_gene: TRBJ1-5
d_gene: TRBD1
CDR3nt: TGTGCCAGCAGTGAAGGACGGTGGGGGACAGATAGCAATCAGCCCCAGCATTTT
CDR3aa: CASSEGRWGTDSNQPQHF

abundance: .
v_gene: TRBV10-3
j_gene: TRBJ2-1
d_gene: TRBD1
CDR3nt: TGTGCCATCAGTGAAGGGACAGGGGATTTCAATGAGCAGTTCTTC
CDR3aa: CAISEGTGDFNEQFF

abundance: .
v_gene: TRBV29-1
j_gene: TRBJ1-5
d_gene: .
CDR3nt: TGCAGCGTTGGAGCGGCAGAGAATCAGCCCCAGCATTTT
CDR3aa: CSVGAAENQPQHF

abundance: .
v_gene: TRBV5-7
j_gene: TRBJ2-4
d_gene: .
CDR3nt: TGTGCCAGCAGCTTGGCCTGGGCGGGTCTAGCCAAAAACATTCAGAACTTC
CDR3aa: CASSLAWAGLAKNIQNF

abundance: many
v_gene: TRBV7-9
j_gene: TRBJ2-2
d_gene: .
CDR3nt: TGTGCCAGCAGCTTATTAGGGACAGGGGAGCTGTTTTTT
CDR3aa: CASSLLGTGELFF

abundance: few
v_gene: TRBV7-2
j_gene: TRBJ2-2
d_gene: .
CDR3nt: TGTGCCAGCAGCTTAGCGTCGGGGGTGAACACCGGGGAGCTGTTTTTT
CDR3aa: CASSLASGVNTGELFF

abundance: .
v_gene: TRBV10-3
j_gene: TRBJ1-6
d_gene: .
CDR3nt: TGTGCCATCAGTAGAGAACCCCGCAGCAGCTCCTATAATTCACCCCTCCACTTT
CDR3aa: CAISREPRSSSYNSPLHF

abundance: many
v_gene: TRBV12-3/TRBV12-4
j_gene: TRBJ2-7
d_gene: TRBD1
CDR3nt: TGTGCCAGCAGTGGGGACAGGGACCTTGGGGAGCAGTACTTC
CDR3aa: CASSGDRDLGEQYF

abundance: .
v_gene: TRBV12-3/TRBV12-4
j_gene: TRBJ2-3
d_gene: .
CDR3nt: TGTGCCAGCAGTAGAATGGGAGTGGATACGCAGTATTTT
CDR3aa: CASSRMGVDTQYF

abundance: few
v_gene: TRBV3-1
j_gene: TRBJ1-2
d_gene: .
CDR3nt: TGTGCCAGCAGCCAAGACAGATACGGCGGACGCTTTGGCTACACCTTC
CDR3aa: CASSQDRYGGRFGYTF

abundance: few
v_gene: TRBV7-8
j_gene: TRBJ1-1
d_gene: .
CDR3nt: TGTGCCAGCAGCACCGGGTGGGACAAGAAGACTGAAGCTTTCTTT
CDR3aa: CASSTGWDKKTEAFF

abundance: .
v_gene: TRBV6-5
j_gene: TRBJ2-4
d_gene: .
CDR3nt: TGTGCCAGCAGTTACTCGGGGGGAGCAGCCAAAAACATTCAGTACTTC
CDR3aa: CASSYSGGAAKNIQYF

abundance: .
v_gene: TRBV9
j_gene: TRBJ2-4
d_gene: TRBD2
CDR3nt: TGTGCCAGCAGCGTTTCCGGGACTAGCGGGAGTAGGGACATTCAGTACTTC
CDR3aa: CASSVSGTSGSRDIQYF

abundance: few
v_gene: TRBV4-2
j_gene: TRBJ2-5
d_gene: .
CDR3nt: TGTGCCAGCAGCCAAGAAGGATCTTTACAGGGGGGGGAGACCCAGTACTTC
CDR3aa: CASSQEGSLQGGETQYF

abundance: .
v_gene: TRBV7-9
j_gene: TRBJ2-1
d_gene: TRBD2
CDR3nt: TGTGCCAGCAGCCCAACCGGGACTAAATTCTACAATGAGCAGTTCTTC
CDR3aa: CASSPTGTKFYNEQFF

abundance: once
v_gene: TRBV7-2
j_gene: TRBJ2-7
d_gene: .
CDR3nt: TGTGCCAGCAGCTTAGCCGGGATTTACGAGCAGTACTTC
CDR3aa: CASSLAGIYEQYF

abundance: many
v_gene: TRBV5-1
j_gene: TRBJ2-7
d_gene: TRBD1
CDR3nt: TGCGCCAGCAGCTTTACAGGGGCGCCCGAGCAGTACTTC
CDR3aa: CASSFTGAPEQYF

abundance: few
v_gene: TRBV12-3/TRBV12-4
j_gene: TRBJ2-1
d_gene: TRBD2
CDR3nt: TGTGCCAGCACACAAGCGGGGCACTACAATGAGCAGTTCTTC
CDR3aa: CASTQAGHYNEQFF

abundance: few
v_gene: TRBV20-1
j_gene: TRBJ2-3
d_gene: .
CDR3nt: TGCAGTGCTAGCGCTGGGGCAGATACGCAGTATTTT
CDR3aa: CSASAGADTQYF

abundance: few
v_gene: TRBV7-9
j_gene: TRBJ2-1
d_gene: .
CDR3nt: TGTGCCAGCAGCTTAGATCCCCAGGGGCTCCGCTACAATGAGCAGTTCTTC
CDR3aa: CASSLDPQGLRYNEQFF